This is a list of T cell receptor beta chains from one sample in a study of control samples from healthy donors and cancer patients. Method: immunoSEQ multiplex PCR; TCRdb's copy keeps in-frame clones and lacks some. Here the sample spans tens of thousands of clones, 70% to 90% being singletons. Sequencing used blood. The receptor set was obtained from a woman aged 50 to 65 in good health. CDR3s include the opening cysteine and the closing phenylalanine or tryptophan. Fields, in order: D gene, clone size, J gene, V gene, CDR3 protein, CDR3 DNA. D genes are given only for firm matches. Size is stated for part of the rows, as once, few or many counts, or as a class when the clone is expanded.

d_gene: TRBD1; abundance: .; j_gene: TRBJ2-7; v_gene: TRBV7-2; CDR3aa: CASSYATGSNEQYF; CDR3nt: TGTGCCAGCAGCTACGCGACAGGGTCCAACGAGCAGTACTTC
d_gene: .; abundance: .; j_gene: TRBJ1-2; v_gene: TRBV6-4; CDR3aa: CASSESPDSSYGYTF; CDR3nt: TGTGCCAGCAGTGAATCACCGGACAGTTCGTATGGCTACACCTTC
d_gene: .; abundance: .; j_gene: TRBJ1-5; v_gene: TRBV5-5; CDR3aa: CASSLGSNQPQHF; CDR3nt: TGTGCCAGCAGCTTGGGTAGCAATCAGCCCCAGCATTTT
d_gene: .; abundance: .; j_gene: TRBJ1-4; v_gene: TRBV15; CDR3aa: CATSRGQTREKLFF; CDR3nt: TGTGCCACCAGCAGAGGACAGACTCGGGAAAAACTGTTTTTT
d_gene: .; abundance: .; j_gene: TRBJ1-4; v_gene: TRBV18; CDR3aa: CASSLTRGSTNEKLFF; CDR3nt: TGTGCCAGCTCACTTACCCGGGGCTCAACTAATGAAAAACTGTTTTTT
d_gene: TRBD1; abundance: .; j_gene: TRBJ2-1; v_gene: TRBV20-1; CDR3aa: CSAGQGNEQFF; CDR3nt: TGCAGTGCGGGACAGGGCAATGAGCAGTTCTTC
d_gene: TRBD1; abundance: .; j_gene: TRBJ2-7; v_gene: TRBV5-1; CDR3aa: CASSLDGTGSYEQYF; CDR3nt: TGCGCCAGCAGCTTGGATGGGACAGGTTCATACGAGCAGTACTTC
d_gene: .; abundance: .; j_gene: TRBJ2-1; v_gene: TRBV9; CDR3aa: CASSVEGTGTYNEQFF; CDR3nt: TGTGCCAGCAGCGTAGAAGGAACAGGTACCTACAATGAGCAGTTCTTC
d_gene: .; abundance: once; j_gene: TRBJ2-7; v_gene: TRBV6-5; CDR3aa: CATRGSLFSYEQYF; CDR3nt: TGTGCCACCAGAGGTTCTTTGTTCTCCTACGAGCAGTACTTC
d_gene: .; abundance: .; j_gene: TRBJ1-3; v_gene: TRBV9; CDR3aa: CASSGWDSGNTIYF; CDR3nt: TGTGCCAGCAGCGGTTGGGACTCTGGAAACACCATATATTTT
d_gene: .; abundance: .; j_gene: TRBJ1-1; v_gene: TRBV29-1; CDR3aa: CSSTGLLNTEAFF; CDR3nt: TGCAGCTCAACAGGACTATTAAACACTGAAGCTTTCTTT
d_gene: TRBD2; abundance: .; j_gene: TRBJ2-1; v_gene: TRBV9; CDR3aa: CASSVLRGNEQFF; CDR3nt: TGTGCCAGCAGCGTCCTGCGGGGGAATGAGCAGTTCTTC
d_gene: TRBD2; abundance: .; j_gene: TRBJ2-3; v_gene: TRBV7-2; CDR3aa: CASSPLRTRASTDTQYF; CDR3nt: TGTGCCAGCAGCCCCCTGAGGACTAGGGCTAGCACAGATACGCAGTATTTT
d_gene: TRBD2; abundance: .; j_gene: TRBJ2-3; v_gene: TRBV30; CDR3aa: CAWLPGGMTDTQYF; CDR3nt: TGTGCCTGGCTTCCGGGGGGTATGACAGATACGCAGTATTTT
d_gene: TRBD1; abundance: .; j_gene: TRBJ1-6; v_gene: TRBV6-5; CDR3aa: CASTEDRGSPLHF; CDR3nt: TGTGCCAGCACCGAAGACAGGGGTTCACCCCTCCACTTT
d_gene: .; abundance: .; j_gene: TRBJ2-2; v_gene: TRBV11-2; CDR3aa: CASSRSNTGELFF; CDR3nt: TGTGCCAGCAGCCGATCGAACACCGGGGAGCTGTTTTTT
d_gene: TRBD1; abundance: once; j_gene: TRBJ2-1; v_gene: TRBV5-1; CDR3aa: CASSLGGTGGKGQFF; CDR3nt: TGCGCCAGCAGCTTGGGTGGGACAGGGGGAAAAGGGCAGTTCTTC
d_gene: .; abundance: .; j_gene: TRBJ1-2; v_gene: TRBV15; CDR3aa: CATSYPRDGGYGYTF; CDR3nt: TGTGCCACCAGCTACCCCCGGGACGGAGGCTATGGCTACACCTTC
d_gene: .; abundance: .; j_gene: TRBJ1-5; v_gene: TRBV11-2; CDR3aa: CASSFTGSGQPQHF; CDR3nt: TGTGCCAGCAGCTTTACCGGGTCAGGTCAGCCCCAGCATTTT
d_gene: .; abundance: .; j_gene: TRBJ2-2; v_gene: TRBV19; CDR3aa: CASSIGWEDTGELFF; CDR3nt: TGTGCCAGTAGTATTGGATGGGAGGACACCGGGGAGCTGTTTTTT
d_gene: .; abundance: .; j_gene: TRBJ2-7; v_gene: TRBV6-1; CDR3aa: CASSEFGFIYEQYF; CDR3nt: TGTGCCAGCAGTGAATTCGGGTTTATCTACGAGCAGTACTTC
d_gene: .; abundance: .; j_gene: TRBJ2-3; v_gene: TRBV12-5; CDR3aa: CASGPGQEGGTRAGLRGSDPQYF; CDR3nt: TGTGCTAGTGGCCCGGGACAGGAGGGGGGGACTAGAGCCGGTCTGCGAGGGTCAGATCCGCAGTATTTT
d_gene: TRBD2; abundance: .; j_gene: TRBJ2-7; v_gene: TRBV2; CDR3aa: CASTLLAGGYEQYF; CDR3nt: TGTGCCAGCACCTTACTAGCGGGGGGCTACGAGCAGTACTTC
d_gene: TRBD2; abundance: .; j_gene: TRBJ2-2; v_gene: TRBV19; CDR3aa: CASSMAGAGELFF; CDR3nt: TGTGCCAGTAGTATGGCGGGGGCCGGGGAGCTGTTTTTT
d_gene: .; abundance: .; j_gene: TRBJ1-2; v_gene: TRBV11-2; CDR3aa: CASSPEIGLPEGYTF; CDR3nt: TGTGCCAGCAGCCCAGAAATAGGGCTCCCGGAGGGCTACACCTTC
d_gene: .; abundance: .; j_gene: TRBJ1-1; v_gene: TRBV20-1; CDR3aa: CSASETGNLNTEAFF; CDR3nt: TGCAGTGCTAGTGAAACAGGGAATCTGAACACTGAAGCTTTCTTT
d_gene: .; abundance: .; j_gene: TRBJ1-1; v_gene: TRBV12-3/TRBV12-4; CDR3aa: CASGGRAEAFF; CDR3nt: TGTGCCAGCGGAGGAAGGGCTGAAGCTTTCTTT
d_gene: .; abundance: .; j_gene: TRBJ1-6; v_gene: TRBV27; CDR3aa: CARGNSPLHF; CDR3nt: TGTGCCAGAGGTAATTCACCCCTCCACTTT
d_gene: TRBD2; abundance: .; j_gene: TRBJ2-4; v_gene: TRBV2; CDR3aa: CASSGTSGGQNIQYF; CDR3nt: TGTGCCAGCAGTGGGACTAGCGGGGGCCAAAACATTCAGTACTTC